This is a list of T cell receptor beta chains from one sample in a study of cytomegalovirus exposure and HLA in healthy donors. Sequencing used immunoSEQ multiplex PCR; TCRdb keeps in-frame clones, though not all of them. The sample shows some 170,000 clones, approximately 80% of them seen only once. The material sequenced was PBMCs. The source is a woman aged 18-35 years in good health and CMV-seropositive. The CDR3 runs from the conserved cysteine through the conserved F or W. The D gene is left open where the match is weak. Only some rows state a clone size, as once, few, many or a class for expanded clones.

V gene	clone size	D gene	J gene	CDR3 protein	CDR3 DNA
TRBV9	-	TRBD2	TRBJ2-3	CASSVEDLAGGIVEMDTQYF	TGTGCCAGCAGCGTAGAAGATCTAGCGGGGGGAATAGTCGAAATGGATACGCAGTATTTT
TRBV28	-	TRBD1	TRBJ2-5	CASRRDSDETQYF	TGTGCCAGCCGCCGGGACAGTGATGAGACCCAGTACTTC
TRBV6-4	once	TRBD2	TRBJ2-5	CASSRTSGDQETQYF	TGTGCCAGCAGTCGGACTAGCGGGGACCAAGAGACCCAGTACTTC
TRBV29-1	-	-	TRBJ2-7	CSVGVGGSYEQYF	TGCAGCGTTGGAGTGGGGGGCTCCTACGAGCAGTACTTC
TRBV4-1	few	TRBD1	TRBJ2-2	CASSREGTARTGELFF	TGCGCCAGCAGCCGGGAAGGGACAGCTCGCACCGGGGAGCTGTTTTTT
TRBV6-5	once	TRBD1	TRBJ1-6	CASTVDGTGISPLHF	TGTGCCAGCACGGTGGATGGGACAGGTATTTCACCCCTCCACTTT
TRBV27	-	-	TRBJ2-7	CASRPMGTYEQYF	TGTGCCAGCAGGCCTATGGGCACCTACGAGCAGTACTTC
TRBV7-2	-	-	TRBJ2-3	CASSLVYSAGSDTQYF	TGTGCCAGCAGCTTAGTTTATTCGGCAGGGTCAGATACGCAGTATTTT
TRBV7-6	few	TRBD2	TRBJ2-3	CASSLPPAGGRSTDTQYF	TGTGCCAGCAGCCTTCCACCAGCGGGGGGTCGAAGCACAGATACGCAGTATTTT
TRBV7-8	-	-	TRBJ1-5	CASSLVPQENQPQHF	TGTGCCAGCAGCTTAGTTCCCCAGGAAAATCAGCCCCAGCATTTT
TRBV28	-	TRBD1	TRBJ1-1	CASRPGTENTEAFF	TGTGCCAGCAGACCCGGGACAGAGAACACTGAAGCTTTCTTT
TRBV7-9	-	-	TRBJ1-2	CASSKKSTGGTSGYTF	TGTGCCAGCAGCAAGAAGTCGACCGGGGGAACGAGTGGCTACACCTTC
TRBV4-1	-	-	TRBJ2-2	CASSQDPTGELFF	TGCGCCAGCAGCCAAGACCCTACCGGGGAGCTGTTTTTT
TRBV19	-	-	TRBJ2-7	CASTLHPWSEQYF	TGTGCCAGTACCCTACACCCTTGGAGCGAGCAGTACTTC
TRBV7-2	-	-	TRBJ2-4	CASSLGGLQYF	TGTGCCAGCAGCTTGGGAGGTCTTCAGTACTTC
TRBV2	few	-	TRBJ2-4	CASSPPGQLAKNIQYF	TGTGCCAGCAGTCCACCGGGACAACTAGCCAAAAACATTCAGTACTTC
TRBV5-1	-	-	TRBJ2-7	CASSLATLSYEQYF	TGCGCCAGCAGCTTGGCCACGCTAAGCTACGAGCAGTACTTC
TRBV28	-	TRBD1	TRBJ2-1	CASRYRGVYNEQFF	TGTGCCAGCAGATACAGGGGGGTATACAATGAGCAGTTCTTC
TRBV6-5	-	-	TRBJ2-7	CASRILTDSYEQYF	TGTGCCAGCAGGATACTAACCGACAGCTACGAGCAGTACTTC
TRBV25-1	-	-	TRBJ1-1	CASSASGPEAFF	TGTGCCAGCAGTGCGTCAGGTCCTGAAGCTTTCTTT
TRBV16	-	-	TRBJ2-7	CASSQSGEPSYEQYF	TGTGCCAGCAGCCAATCCGGGGAGCCCTCCTACGAGCAGTACTTC
TRBV18	few	-	TRBJ1-5	CASSPGDSNQPQHF	TGTGCCAGCTCACCAGGAGATAGCAATCAGCCCCAGCATTTT
TRBV6-1	-	TRBD2	TRBJ2-3	CASYSPAGGWDTQYF	TGTGCCAGCTACTCCCCGGCGGGGGGTTGGGATACGCAGTATTTT
TRBV5-1	-	TRBD1	TRBJ1-3	CASSLTGGTPKFSGNTIYF	TGCGCCAGCAGCTTGACAGGGGGAACCCCAAAATTCTCTGGAAACACCATATATTTT
TRBV25-1	-	TRBD1	TRBJ1-6	CASSDLPTGWDSPLHF	TGTGCCAGCAGTGACCTACCGACAGGGTGGGATTCACCCCTCCACTTT
TRBV5-4	-	-	TRBJ1-6	CASSFSGGLASPLHF	TGTGCCAGCAGCTTCTCGGGAGGGTTGGCATCACCCCTCCACTTT
TRBV5-1	few	-	TRBJ1-5	CASSLAHDQPQHF	TGCGCCAGCAGCTTGGCACACGATCAGCCCCAGCATTTT
TRBV6-6	-	-	TRBJ2-1	CASSYSIAEALNEQFF	TGTGCCAGCAGTTACTCAATAGCTGAAGCATTAAATGAGCAGTTCTTC
TRBV7-9	once	-	TRBJ1-2	CSSSLTRDSYSYGYTF	TGTTCCAGCAGCTTAACCCGCGACAGCTACTCCTATGGCTACACCTTC
TRBV30	-	TRBD1	TRBJ1-1	CAWSGGQGGQNTEAFF	TGTGCCTGGAGTGGGGGGCAGGGGGGCCAGAACACTGAAGCTTTCTTT
TRBV6-1	-	TRBD2	TRBJ2-1	CASLRSTSGADEQFF	TGTGCCAGCCTCAGATCAACTAGCGGGGCCGATGAGCAGTTCTTC
TRBV6-4	once	-	TRBJ2-5	CASSDSIGGRPGEETQYF	TGTGCCAGCAGTGACTCGATAGGAGGCAGGCCGGGGGAAGAGACCCAGTACTTC
TRBV4-2	-	TRBD2	TRBJ2-1	CASSQGGSGTYNEQFF	TGTGCCAGCAGCCAAGGTGGTAGCGGGACTTACAATGAGCAGTTCTTC
TRBV4-2	-	TRBD1	TRBJ1-4	CASSQEGTPGQNEKLFF	TGTGCCAGCAGCCAAGAAGGGACGCCGGGACAGAATGAAAAACTGTTTTTT
TRBV9	-	-	TRBJ2-5	CASSVSSWETQYF	TGTGCCAGCAGCGTTTCCAGTTGGGAGACCCAGTACTTC
TRBV7-9	-	-	TRBJ2-7	CASSLSYGKAYEQYF	TGTGCCAGCAGCTTAAGTTACGGGAAGGCCTACGAGCAGTACTTC
TRBV5-8	-	-	TRBJ2-1	CASSLRVGTPYNEQFF	TGTGCCAGCAGCTTGCGCGTTGGTACCCCCTACAATGAGCAGTTCTTC
TRBV4-2	once	TRBD1	TRBJ2-7	CASSRAGSGTGTSYEQYF	TGTGCCAGCAGCCGAGCCGGATCCGGGACAGGGACATCCTACGAGCAGTACTTC
TRBV29-1	-	-	TRBJ1-2	CSVGGAFSNYGYTF	TGCAGCGTGGGGGGGGCTTTCTCTAACTATGGCTACACCTTC
TRBV29-1	few	-	TRBJ2-1	CSGARRVNEQFF	TGCAGCGGAGCCCGGAGGGTCAATGAGCAGTTCTTC
TRBV7-8	-	TRBD2	TRBJ2-1	CASSPGGNEQFF	TGTGCCAGCAGCCCGGGAGGCAATGAGCAGTTCTTC
TRBV7-2	-	-	TRBJ2-2	CASSEAGVTGELFF	TGTGCCAGCAGCGAGGCAGGGGTAACCGGGGAGCTGTTTTTT
TRBV7-9	-	-	TRBJ2-7	CASSLIPPDNSYEQYF	TGTGCCAGCAGCTTAATCCCCCCGGACAATTCCTACGAGCAGTACTTC
TRBV6-4	-	TRBD1	TRBJ2-6	CASGQGGTGANVLTF	TGTGCCAGCGGACAGGGGGGAACTGGGGCCAACGTCCTGACTTTC
TRBV27	few	TRBD1	TRBJ2-1	CASSLLGQGVVNEQFF	TGTGCCAGCAGTTTATTAGGGCAGGGGGTGGTCAATGAGCAGTTCTTC
TRBV28	-	-	TRBJ1-5	CASSLYSGGQVAWPQHF	TGTGCCAGCAGTTTATACTCCGGTGGGCAGGTGGCTTGGCCCCAGCATTTT
TRBV9	-	TRBD2	TRBJ2-2	CASSALAGTNTGELFF	TGTGCCAGCAGCGCCCTAGCGGGGACGAACACCGGGGAGCTGTTTTTT
TRBV5-4	-	TRBD1	TRBJ1-2	CASSTPGQGGTNYGYTF	TGTGCCAGCAGCACTCCGGGACAGGGTGGAACTAACTATGGCTACACCTTC
TRBV5-1	-	-	TRBJ1-3	CASSLTGYGNTIYF	TGCGCCAGCAGCCTAACAGGGTACGGAAACACCATATATTTT
TRBV11-2	-	-	TRBJ1-5	CASSQGGGQPQHF	TGTGCCAGCAGCCAAGGTGGAGGTCAGCCCCAGCATTTT
TRBV4-1	-	TRBD1	TRBJ2-1	CASSQVPGTGSYNEQFF	TGCGCCAGCAGCCAAGTACCCGGGACAGGGTCCTACAATGAGCAGTTCTTC
TRBV19	-	-	TRBJ2-7	CASSIDLYYEQYF	TGTGCCAGTAGTATAGACTTATACTACGAGCAGTACTTC
TRBV7-2	-	-	TRBJ1-5	CASSLPGSNQPQHF	TGTGCCAGCAGCCTCCCAGGTAGCAATCAGCCCCAGCATTTT
TRBV4-2	few	-	TRBJ1-2	CASSQGGGLYGYTF	TGTGCCAGCAGCCAGGGGGGGGGTTTATATGGCTACACCTTC
TRBV10-3	-	TRBD1	TRBJ1-3	CATLGTVSGNTIYF	TGTGCCACCCTCGGGACAGTCTCTGGAAACACCATATATTTT
TRBV19	-	-	TRBJ2-5	CASSIWNPGGTETQYF	TGTGCCAGTAGTATTTGGAACCCCGGAGGGACGGAGACCCAGTACTTC
TRBV29-1	few	-	TRBJ1-1	CSVGKGRGTEAFF	TGCAGCGTTGGTAAGGGGCGAGGCACTGAAGCTTTCTTT
TRBV5-6	-	-	TRBJ1-5	CASSFWRYSNQPQHF	TGTGCCAGCAGCTTCTGGCGGTATAGCAATCAGCCCCAGCATTTT